This T cell receptor beta chain stems from a study of T cell responses to AZD1222 COVID-19 vaccine. Broader study findings: Among AZD1222 vaccinees, only six were seropositive at baseline.

Germline CDR1 is SGHNT and CDR2 is YENEEA. The CDR3 has 15 amino acids. The V gene end was trimmed by 4 bases and the J gene end by 7 bases; junction bases not matched to a gene: 7. The data were produced by immunoSEQ multiplex PCR, yet TCRdb's version contains in-frame clones alone and is incomplete. The sample shows some 99,000 clones, roughly 84% of them seen only once. With respect to this clone: Its antigen is not known.

The TCR sequence derives from an adult who received the AZD1222 COVID-19 vaccine. The sequencing used peripheral blood, collected 28 days after the second AZD1222 dose. The rearrangement uses TRBV11-3 and TRBJ2-1; TRBD2 matches 10 bases. The CDR3 sequence: CASSSGASGGNEQFF. CDR3 nucleotides: TGTGCCAGCAGCTCAGGGGCTAGCGGGGGAAATGAGCAGTTCTTC.